A selection of T cell receptor beta chains follows, all from one sample in a study of Ad26.COV2.S vaccination and SARS-CoV-2 variants. Data came from immunoSEQ multiplex PCR; TCRdb stores just in-frame clones and leaves some out. The sample yields 200,000 to 300,000 clones, 88% seen once. Source: peripheral blood, taken in a trial of Ad26.COV2.S vaccine versus placebo. The receptors derive from a person between 18 and 65 years old who received the Ad26.COV2.S COVID-19 vaccine or a placebo. The CDR3 runs from the conserved cysteine through the conserved F or W. Only part of the rows carry a size: once, few, many, or a class if the clone is expanded.

CASSSRVGDYEQYF,-,TRBV5-6
CASSPMPLAGGMETQYF,-,TRBV9
CASSEKGRAFF,once,TRBV6-4
CASSVGPLQETQYF,-,TRBV9
CAWSRTAEQYF,-,TRBV30
CASSPPSSGRVAKNIQYF,-,TRBV18
CASSLLDTGELFF,-,TRBV28
CASSVAGAGVIYEQYF,-,TRBV9
CASSAVDSPLHF,-,TRBV28
CASREHNQPQHF,-,TRBV12-3/TRBV12-4
CAISYTGGAYEKLFF,-,TRBV10-3
CASSSRLTSEQYF,few,TRBV6-6
CAWSVLGSETEAFF,-,TRBV30
CASSMRQGLNYGYTF,once,TRBV19
CATSAGGPSGYGYTF,-,TRBV24-1
CASSLGLNYGYTF,once,TRBV27
CASSYPGQGTYGYTF,-,TRBV6-5
CASSPHGGVNTEAFF,-,TRBV6-5
CASSLERGQGELFF,-,TRBV5-1
CASNYQGSSYEQYF,once,TRBV7-2
CASSLEGEPAREQFF,-,TRBV11-2
CASSLGVKVSGQETQYF,once,TRBV7-2
CASSLEGAGSYEQYF,-,TRBV7-2
CASRRGEFSPPNYEQYF,-,TRBV10-2
CASSLRGGARTEAFF,-,TRBV7-2
CASSFPLAGGPNTGELFF,-,TRBV28
CASSDSGAGEKLFF,-,TRBV2
CSAGSGVSGANVLTF,-,TRBV29-1
CAISGTSGRETQYF,-,TRBV24-1
CASSLGRAATDTQYF,-,TRBV7-3
CASSLSRDRGFYSNQPQHF,-,TRBV7-9
CAISDPLARGDEQFF,-,TRBV10-3
CASSIDGTIVSQASYNEQFF,-,TRBV19
CASSFRLTSNQPQHF,-,TRBV28
CAISIGTSNEQFF,-,TRBV10-3
CASSISPSVGEQFF,few,TRBV19
CASSGGTSGQETQYF,once,TRBV5-6
CASSIFRGVFNNEQFF,-,TRBV19
CAISPRDTNQPQHF,-,TRBV10-3
CASSLQGGGNTIYF,-,TRBV7-8
CASSLGQKYGYTF,-,TRBV28
CAWRMDRGHYEQYF,many,TRBV30
CASSHRDGYSYEQYF,-,TRBV7-9
CASSVRRGQFSDTQYF,-,TRBV6-1
CASRPSLRNF,-,TRBV21-1
CASTVAGGTEAFF,-,TRBV6-5
CATSINYGGPSYNEQFF,-,TRBV15
CASTPPGTWSGTEAFF,-,TRBV19
CASSMGLVVTGETQYF,once,TRBV9
CASSLGGLDGYEQFF,-,TRBV11-3
CASSPGRADTEAFF,-,TRBV18
CASSQVGQVIVEQYF,-,TRBV14